This T cell receptor beta chain appears in the sequencing data of a study of T cell repertoires in ileal Crohn's disease. Study overall: Surgery for a complication: stricturing in approximately 60%, penetrating in about 39%.

Between the trimmed V and J ends, which lost 0 bases and 4 bases, there was a span of 10 bases. The CDR3 length is 14 residues. Germline loops: CDR1 SGHAT, CDR2 FQNNGV. With regard to this clone: Its antigen is still unknown.

Study-level findings and limits: Clonal expansions were more frequent in active smokers than non-smokers at surgery. Endoscopic recurrence occurred in every patient whose clonality exceeded 26.8%.

Roughly 500 nanograms of biopsy DNA per sample underwent TCRB immunosequencing. Using immunoSEQ multiplex PCR, the repertoire was profiled, and TCRdb retains in-frame clones only, with some absent. The repertoire holds around 15,000 clones, with around nine tenths as singletons. The sequence derives from an adult with Crohn's disease. This chain joins TRBV11-2 and TRBJ2-7; D gene unclear. The sample consisted of ileal tissue. The CDR3 sequence is CASSLDRNGYEQYF. The CDR3 nucleotides are TGTGCCAGCAGCTTAGATCGCAACGGGTACGAGCAGTACTTC.